This note documents a single T cell receptor (beta chain) sequence. As yet, its antigen is unknown. The record originates from a study of blood T cells in healthy people across ages. Next came a second PCR, run for about 7 to 12 cycles, which used a sample-barcoded 5' primer along with a J-beta primer mix. Every sample produced at least 2.5 million CDR3-containing paired-end reads. TCRdb recomputed calls from the 5' RACE reads with MiXCR, one row per CDR3 protein. This sample carries some 930,000 distinct CDR3 sequences, about 27% of them seen once, and the ten largest clones take roughly 10%. Findings and caveats of the study: Measured against age, TCR beta diversity per million T cells decreased in a roughly linear manner. Conclusively comparing naive with antigen-experienced cells was impossible with unsorted PBMCs.

With 0 bases clipped from V and 6 bases from J, the junction kept 6 bases outside the gene matches. Germline V lookup: CDR1 MGHRA, CDR2 YSYEKL. This CDR3 contains 15 residues. This same sample was also taken into another study, of T cells of mothers and their children.

Material for sequencing was blood. The sequence was collected from a middle-aged woman in good health. V gene TRBV4-1 combines with J gene TRBJ2-3, with 7 bases fitting TRBD1. CDR3 region: CASSQDWIGGDTQYF. In DNA, the CDR3 is TGCGCCAGCAGCCAAGATTGGATAGGGGGCGATACGCAGTATTTT.